Listed below are T cell receptor beta chains from one sample, sequenced in a study of cytomegalovirus exposure and HLA in healthy donors. Assay used: immunoSEQ multiplex PCR; TCRdb lists only in-frame clones, some missing. The data show around 150,000 clones, 80% to 90% seen once. The material sequenced was PBMCs. These receptors all come from a young man in good health and CMV-seropositive. The CDR3 runs from the conserved cysteine through the conserved F or W. Fields, in order: CDR3 protein, CDR3 DNA, V gene, clone size, J gene, D gene, CDR3 length. A D gene is named only where the DNA matches it firmly. Some rows mark clone size as missing; the rest say once, few, many or name a class of expanded clone.

CASSEYDRGPLNQPQHF | TGTGCCAGCAGTGAATACGACAGGGGGCCCCTAAATCAGCCCCAGCATTTT | TRBV2 | - | TRBJ1-5 | TRBD1 | 17
CASSSTTGSDTEAFF | TGCGCCAGCAGCAGCACAACAGGGTCGGATACTGAAGCTTTCTTT | TRBV5-1 | - | TRBJ1-1 | - | 15
CAISPLSSGGTNTGELFF | TGTGCCATCAGCCCACTCTCAAGCGGGGGGACGAACACCGGGGAGCTGTTTTTT | TRBV10-3 | - | TRBJ2-2 | TRBD2 | 18
CASSRTGGDEQFF | TGTGCCAGCAGCCGTACAGGGGGCGATGAGCAGTTCTTC | TRBV9 | - | TRBJ2-1 | TRBD1 | 13
CASSYGAGGPDEQYF | TGTGCCAGCAGTTACGGAGCGGGGGGACCCGACGAGCAGTACTTC | TRBV6-5 | once | TRBJ2-7 | TRBD2 | 15
CAIMRGGAKDTQYF | TGTGCCATCATGAGAGGGGGGGCTAAAGATACGCAGTATTTT | TRBV2 | - | TRBJ2-3 | - | 14
CASSQEVQLGAREQYF | TGTGCCAGCAGCCAAGAGGTCCAACTTGGGGCGCGCGAGCAGTACTTC | TRBV4-2 | - | TRBJ2-7 | - | 16
CASSFAGTRSYEQYF | TGTGCCAGCAGCTTTGCAGGGACTAGGTCCTACGAGCAGTACTTC | TRBV12-1 | - | TRBJ2-7 | - | 15
CASSVVELRDTQYF | TGTGCCAGCAGCGTAGTCGAGTTACGGGATACGCAGTATTTT | TRBV9 | - | TRBJ2-3 | - | 14
CASSERRGQSYEQYF | TGTGCCAGCAGCGAGCGGAGAGGACAGTCCTACGAGCAGTACTTC | TRBV27 | - | TRBJ2-7 | - | 15
CASSLGTDKTNYGYTF | TGTGCCAGCAGCTTGGGGACAGACAAGACTAACTATGGCTACACCTTC | TRBV5-8 | - | TRBJ1-2 | - | 16
CASAQGYNSPLHF | TGTGCCAGCGCACAGGGGTATAATTCACCCCTCCACTTT | TRBV6-4 | - | TRBJ1-6 | TRBD1 | 13
CASTAEGRGDSGNTIYF | TGTGCCAGCACCGCCGAGGGGAGGGGAGACTCTGGAAACACCATATATTTT | TRBV5-6 | - | TRBJ1-3 | - | 17
CASRLQGASEKLFF | TGTGCCAGTAGGTTACAGGGGGCCAGTGAAAAACTGTTTTTT | TRBV19 | - | TRBJ1-4 | TRBD1 | 14
CASSVVDSLKETQYF | TGTGCCAGCAGCGTAGTTGACAGCTTGAAAGAGACCCAGTACTTC | TRBV9 | once | TRBJ2-5 | - | 15